These 27 T cell receptor beta chains were sequenced from one sample in a study of PD-1 blockade in classical Hodgkin lymphoma. Produced via immunoSEQ multiplex PCR; TCRdb's table is partial and in-frame only. This table holds 41,000 or so clones, around 74% found once. Time point described: cycle 4 day 1 (C4D1), after 5 to 7 weeks of nivolumab. Relapses following autologous stem cell transplantation were seen in all patients, with brentuximab vedotin exposure varying. The specimen was peripheral blood mononuclear cells (PBMCs), collected before the fourth cycle of nivolumab. Receptor source: a human donor with classical Hodgkin lymphoma.

The chain combines TRBV27 with TRBJ1-2, with 9 bases identical to TRBD1. The CDR3 totals 17 residues. Germline CDR1 is MNHEY and CDR2 is SMNVEV (reference sequence). After removal of 2 bases from V and 6 bases from J, the junction contained 13 bases not matched to a gene. CDR3 coding DNA: TGTGCCAGCAGTTTAGCCCCGGGACAGGGAGGGACCCATGGCTACACCTTC. It specifies CASSLAPGQGGTHGYTF.

This clone appeared once. The J gene is TRBJ2-3, the V gene TRBV5-1; TRBD1 aligns across 9 bases. The V gene's germline CDR1 is SGHRS and CDR2 YFSETQ. The V and J ends lost 5 bases and 2 bases, in that order; junction bases with no gene match: 15. The CDR3 extends over 18 amino acids. The DNA of the CDR3 is TGCGCCAGCAGGTGGGGGACAGGGTGGTCCTCCCTCACAGATACGCAGTATTTT. It specifies CASRWGTGWSSLTDTQYF.

The J gene is TRBJ2-3, the V gene TRBV5-6; D gene ambiguous. Trimming removed 2 bases at V and 2 bases at J, with 9 bases between. The CDR3 spans 14 residues. CDR1 is SGHDT and CDR2 is YYEEEE in the germline V gene. As DNA, the CDR3 is TGTGCCAGCAGCTTTCGGACGATCACAGATACGCAGTATTTT. Translated, it gives CASSFRTITDTQYF.

The V call is TRBV25-1, the J call TRBJ2-1; 10 positions agree with TRBD2. CDR3 length: 18 amino acids. The junction had 12 bases not matched to a gene; V was cut back by 1 base and J by 6 bases. Germline CDR1 reads MGHDK; CDR2 reads SYGVNS. CDR3 amino acids: CASSESSASGGLGNEQFF. CDR3 bases: TGTGCCAGCAGTGAATCATCGGCTAGCGGGGGTCTAGGCAATGAGCAGTTCTTC.

The V and J genes are TRBV5-6 and TRBJ2-2; TRBD1 matches 7 bases. This CDR3 is 16 amino acids long. V was pared by 4 bases and J by 1 base, with 7 bases of the junction left unmatched. The germline CDR1 and CDR2 sequences are SGHDT and YYEEEE. The CDR3 region is CASSPTGTLNTGELFF. DNA of the CDR3: TGTGCCAGCAGCCCGACAGGGACATTGAACACCGGGGAGCTGTTTTTT.

The J gene is TRBJ2-5, the V gene TRBV11-1; D is uncertain. The V end lost 3 bases, the J end lost 0 bases, and 5 bases lay between the germline ends. The CDR3 has 13 residues. Germline lookup yields CDR1 SGHAT and CDR2 FQDESV (reference sequence). CDR3 in amino acids: CASSFRDQETQYF. CDR3 sequence (DNA): TGTGCCAGCAGCTTCCGGGACCAAGAGACCCAGTACTTC.

The chain has TRBV21-1 and TRBJ2-5; the table assigns TRBD2, which was not confirmed against the DNA. TRBV21-1 is shown as a pseudogene. The CDR3 extends over 15 amino acids. The CDR3 DNA reads TGTGCCAGCAGCTCCCCTGCGAGAATCCAAGAGACCCAGTACTTC. Its translation: CASSSPARIQETQYF.

This clone was seen only once. This chain joins TRBV7-3 and TRBJ2-4; D is perhaps TRBD2 (6 bases). The V end lost 1 base, the J end lost 9 bases, and 19 bases lay between the germline ends. Germline V lookup: CDR1 SGHTA, CDR2 FQGTGA. The CDR3 consists of 16 residues. The CDR3 DNA reads TGTGCCAGCAGCTTAATGGGCGGGGTTAATGGTGGCATTCAGTACTTC. Amino acid sequence: CASSLMGGVNGGIQYF.

CDR3 loop: CASSFGQGQDYGYTF. The CDR3 DNA is TGTGCCAGCAGCTTTGGACAGGGCCAGGACTATGGCTACACCTTC. The gene calls are TRBV7-9 and TRBJ1-2, with TRBD1 matching 8 bases. The CDR3 is made up of 15 amino acids. Germline CDR1 reads SEHNR; CDR2 reads FQNEAQ (reference sequence). Trimming cost V 3 bases and J 3 bases; bases outside gene matches: 6. Filled out from reference TRBV7-9 and TRBJ1-2, the complete variable domain reads DTGVSQNPRHKITKRGQNVTFRCDPISEHNRLYWYRQTLGQGPEFLTYFQNEAQLEKSRLLSDRFSAERPKGSFSTLEIQRTEQGDSAMYLCASSFGQGQDYGYTFGSGTRLTVV.

As to this clone: This CDR3 is missing its conserved last phenylalanine or tryptophan, likely due to a read error. The DNA is omitted, as the CDR3 cannot be located on it reliably, and the CDR3 follows TCRdb's listing. This chain joins TRBV21-1 and TRBJ2-3; TRBD1 is the table's D call and was not checked against the DNA. TRBV21-1 is reported as a pseudogene. Both ends counted, the CDR3 spans 8 residues. CDR3 sequence reads: CARDRDSR.

For this clone: At one of its ends the junction is not consistent with the germline gene, which may arise from a read error. The chain recombines TRBV27 with TRBJ2-1, with TRBD1 matching over 8 bases. This CDR3 region has 12 residues. The germline gives CDR1 MNHEY, CDR2 SMNVEV (reference sequence). The CDR3 loop reads CASSLVGQGEVF. CDR3 sequence (DNA): TGTGCCAGCAGTTTGGTTGGACAGGGCGAGGTCTTC.

This sequence joins TRBV5-1 and TRBJ2-5, with D possibly TRBD1 on 7 matching bases. The DNA end is a closer match to TRBJ2-7, so the J assignment may be wrong. CDR3 length equals 14 residues. Germline assignment: CDR1 SGHRS and CDR2 YFSETQ. The CDR3 coding sequence is TGCGCCAGCAGCTCAAACAGGGGAGGTCACGAGCAGTACTTC. Translating it yields CASSSNRGGHEQYF.

This clone was detected only once. The genes are TRBV27 and TRBJ2-2; D remains ambiguous. CDR3 length: 14 amino acids. The germline V gene has CDR1 MNHEY and CDR2 SMNVEV (reference sequence). V lost 3 bases and J lost 6, with 11 bases in between. CDR3: CASSFNELAGELFF. Here the CDR3 DNA reads TGTGCCAGCAGTTTTAATGAACTCGCCGGGGAGCTGTTTTTT.

The chain carries TRBV7-9 and TRBJ1-1, with D hard to call. This CDR3 region has 13 residues. Trimming pared 4 bases from V and 1 base from J, leaving 7 bases between. CDR1 and CDR2 from the germline V gene are SEHNR and FQNEAQ (reference sequence). The CDR3 loop reads CASSSTPNTEAFF. In nucleotides, the CDR3 is TGTGCCAGCAGCTCAACACCGAACACTGAAGCTTTCTTT.

For the CDR3, the DNA is TGTGCCAGCAGCGTAAGCGGGGGTCTTTCTAGCACAGATACGCAGTATTTT. Residues: CASSVSGGLSSTDTQYF. The chain uses TRBV9 and TRBJ2-3, with 8 bases lining up with TRBD2. V gave up 1 base and J gave up 0 bases; unmatched junction bases: 7. Germline assignment: CDR1 SGDLS and CDR2 YYNGEE. The length of the CDR3 is 17 residues. Supplemented by reference TRBV9 and TRBJ2-3, the full variable domain reads DSGVTQTPKHLITATGQRVTLRCSPRSGDLSVYWYQQSLDQGLQFLIQYYNGEERAKGNILERFSAQQFPDLHSELNLSSLELGDSALYFCASSVSGGLSSTDTQYFGPGTRLTVL.

V and J are TRBV6-1 and TRBJ2-2; maybe TRBD1 (5 bases). The V end lost 6 bases, the J end lost 3 bases, and 14 bases lay between the germline ends. Germline V gene data show CDR1 as MNHNS and CDR2 as SASEGT. This CDR3 has 15 amino acids. The CDR3 DNA sequence: TGTGCCAGCAGGTTCCAACAGGATTACACCGGGGAGCTGTTTTTT. Translating gives CASRFQQDYTGELFF.

This chain uses TRBV7-6 with TRBJ2-1; D perhaps matches TRBD1 (5 bases). The CDR3 is 14 residues long. The germline V gene has CDR1 SGHVS and CDR2 FNYEAQ. Deletions cut 3 bases from V and 6 bases from J, with 12 bases between. In DNA form, the CDR3 reads TGTGCCAGCAGCTTCTTCCAGGGCCCCAATGAGCAGTTCTTC. The encoded protein is CASSFFQGPNEQFF.

V and J are TRBV2 and TRBJ1-1, with D possibly TRBD1 on 6 matching bases. The germline gives CDR1 SNHLY, CDR2 FYNNEI. The CDR3 is 13 residues long. With 11 bases removed from V and 3 bases from J, the gap between germline ends came to 16 bases. CDR3 nucleotide sequence: TGTGCCGGGAAACAGGGATGGGACACTGAAGCTTTCTTT. Its protein product is CAGKQGWDTEAFF.

The rearrangement uses TRBV7-6 and TRBJ2-1; 7 positions agree with TRBD2. The CDR3 spans 17 residues. Germline-derived CDR1 and CDR2 are SGHVS and FNYEAQ. Trimming took 0 bases from V and 0 from J; bases not matched to a gene: 5. The CDR3 loop reads CASSLARAGSSYNEQFF. As DNA, the CDR3 is TGTGCCAGCAGCTTAGCCAGAGCGGGGAGCTCCTACAATGAGCAGTTCTTC.

This clone was found a few times. The V gene is TRBV9, the J gene TRBJ2-7; D may be TRBD1 (5 bases). This CDR3 contains 15 residues. The germline V gene has CDR1 SGDLS and CDR2 YYNGEE. V was cut by 4 bases and J by 2 bases, with 16 bases left in between. The CDR3 here is CASSQGVGHTYEQYF. CDR3 sequence (DNA): TGTGCCAGCAGCCAAGGGGTAGGTCATACCTACGAGCAGTACTTC.

The chain recombines TRBV20-1 with TRBJ1-2, with D uncertain. V dropped 4 bases and J dropped 4 bases, with 7 bases sitting between them. CDR1 and CDR2 from the germline V gene are DFQATT and SNEGSKA (reference sequence). The CDR3 is 11 amino acids. Here the CDR3 DNA reads TGCAGTGCTACTCTTCTCTATGGCTACACCTTC. Translation: CSATLLYGYTF.

The chain carries TRBV7-2 and TRBJ2-1, with 9 bases lining up with TRBD2. Germline loops: CDR1 SGHTA, CDR2 FQGNSA. This CDR3 comprises 12 residues. The V gene end was trimmed by 4 bases and the J gene end by 12 bases; junction bases not matched to a gene: 4. The CDR3: CASSSQRGVQFF. DNA for the CDR3: TGTGCCAGCAGCTCACAGCGGGGGGTGCAGTTCTTC. Complete variable domain (other parts from reference TRBV7-2 and TRBJ2-1): GAGVSQSPSNKVTEKGKDVELRCDPISGHTALYWYRQSLGQGLEFLIYFQGNSAPDKSGLPSDRFSAERTGGSVSTLTIQRTQQEDSAVYLCASSSQRGVQFFGPGTRLTVL.

J is TRBJ2-7 and V is TRBV14; 7 nucleotides match TRBD2. The V gene's germline CDR1 is SGHDN and CDR2 FVKESK. The CDR3 extends over 15 amino acids. The ends lost 1 base at V and 4 bases at J; junction bases unmatched: 7. The CDR3: CASSQGLGGSYEQYF. CDR3 DNA sequence: TGTGCCAGCAGCCAAGGTCTGGGGGGGTCTTACGAGCAGTACTTC.

This clone has just a few counts. J is TRBJ2-1 and V is TRBV11-1; 9 positions match TRBD1. After removal of 1 base from V and 8 bases from J, the junction contained 9 bases not matched to a gene. This CDR3 spans 16 amino acids. CDR1 SGHAT and CDR2 FQDESV come from the germline V gene (reference sequence). The CDR3 is CASSLVYGQGPYEQFF. CDR3 sequence (DNA): TGTGCCAGCAGCTTAGTATATGGACAGGGGCCCTATGAGCAGTTCTTC.

V gene TRBV27 combines with J gene TRBJ2-1; the D call may be TRBD1 or TRBD2 (5 bases each). The germline CDR1 and CDR2 sequences are MNHEY and SMNVEV (reference sequence). The CDR3 length is 15 residues. V lost 6 bases and J 12 bases, leaving 24 bases between the germline ends. DNA for the CDR3: TGTGCCAGCAGAACCCTTGCCGGGGCCCTGGAAGGGCAGTTCTTC. Encoded protein: CASRTLAGALEGQFF.

This clone was counted between two and nine times. The genes are TRBV27 and TRBJ1-2, with 7 nucleotides matching TRBD1. From germline, CDR1 is MNHEY and CDR2 SMNVEV (reference sequence). The CDR3 sequence is 14 residues long. The ends lost 6 bases at V and 7 bases at J; junction bases unmatched: 11. The CDR3 region is CASRIGTGVGGYTF. The CDR3 DNA is TGTGCCAGCAGAATAGGAACAGGGGTCGGTGGCTACACCTTC.

The chain joins TRBV13 to TRBJ2-5; 7 nucleotides agree with TRBD2. This CDR3 is 13 amino acids long. V trimming: 5 bases; J trimming: 4 bases; junction bases outside the gene matches: 4. In germline, CDR1 is PRHDT, CDR2 FYEKMQ (reference sequence). The chain's CDR3 is CASSLPGGETQYF. Here the CDR3 DNA reads TGTGCCAGCAGCCTCCCGGGGGGAGAGACCCAGTACTTC.